This T cell receptor (beta chain) emerged from a study of blood T cell repertoires in COVID-19. Turning to the study itself: PBMCs, B-cell-depleted T cells, or T cells provided the cDNA or gDNA that made up the material.

Germline V gene sequence: CDR1 MNHEY, CDR2 SVGAGI. The CDR3 extends over 13 amino acids. V was pared by 8 bases and J by 5 bases, with 13 bases between. Original analysis: Amplification with reference gene primers provided the estimates of nucleated cell counts. The repertoire was sequenced with immunoSEQ multiplex PCR; TCRdb's copy has only in-frame clones and lacks some. V and J calls and clone size come straight from that table; D and trimming were deduced from the DNA. The top ten hold roughly 1.5% of the sample, which has 250,000 to 350,000 clones, approximately 88% seen once. Sequencing was done on a sample of peripheral blood. This clonotype was obtained from a human donor with COVID-19, enrolled during active disease. The donor label of this sample is uncertain. The rearrangement links TRBV6-5 to TRBJ2-4; possibly TRBD1 for D (6 bases). CDR3 protein: CASEGEIENIQYF. CDR3 DNA sequence: TGTGCCAGCGAGGGGGAGATTGAAAACATTCAGTACTTC.